This T cell receptor beta chain was sequenced during a study of regulatory T cells in long-lasting Graves disease. On the study more broadly: A definition of persistent Graves' disease required over 5 years of antithyroid drugs plus positive TSH receptor antibodies.

This clonotype showed up just a few times. For TCR beta, libraries came from iRepertoire HTBI primers and Arm-PCR of CDR3 regions. In TCRdb, the multiplex PCR reads were re-called with MiXCR into one record per CDR3 protein. The sample has under 500,000 distinct CDR3 sequences, about 20% seen once; the top ten hold 7.8%. Noted time point: persistent/refractory GD, antithyroid drugs over 5 years with positive TRAb. RNA isolated from PBMCs was used to make the TCR library. Diagnosing Graves' disease relied on the American Thyroid Association guidelines. This TCR was recovered from a female donor with Graves disease. The sequencing here drew on peripheral blood mononuclear cells (PBMCs), taken when the disease was refractory, from a patient treated with antithyroid drugs.

The CDR3 DNA is TGTGCCAGCAGCTCCTTGGGGAGGGGCGGTAACGAGCAGTACTTC. It codes for CASSSLGRGGNEQYF. V usage is TRBV13 and J usage is TRBJ2-7, with 7 bases fitting TRBD2. CDR3 length: 15 residues. After removal of 4 bases from V and 5 bases from J, the junction contained 11 bases not matched to a gene. Germline V gene sequence: CDR1 PRHDT, CDR2 FYEKMQ (reference sequence).